Below, 20 T cell receptor beta chains from the same sample are listed, as sequenced in a study of regulatory T cells in long-lasting Graves disease. Arm-PCR of CDR3 regions and iRepertoire HTBI primers were used to build TCR beta libraries. Using its own MiXCR run on the multiplex PCR reads, TCRdb lists one record per CDR3 protein. The repertoire consists of roughly 560,000 distinct CDR3 sequences, with more than 10% occurring once and the leading ten covering 8% to 10%. Time point: newly diagnosed GD, antithyroid drugs for less than 3 months. Construction of the TCR library relied on RNA isolated from PBMCs. This sample was shared with a second study, whose subject was T cells in Graves' hyperthyroidism and ophthalmopathy.

Source: peripheral blood mononuclear cells (PBMCs), taken at new diagnosis, from a patient treated with antithyroid drugs. The receptors shown here come from a young woman with Graves disease.

This clonotype was detected ten times or more. V and J are TRBV2 and TRBJ2-3; weak D call: TRBD2 (5 bases). CDR1 is SNHLY and CDR2 is FYNNEI in the germline V gene. Between the trimmed V and J ends, which lost 9 bases and 0 bases, there was a span of 22 bases. CDR3 length: 17 residues. The CDR3 loop is CARTDLGPSGSTDTQYF. The CDR3 nucleotides are TGTGCCAGGACTGATTTGGGTCCCAGCGGTAGCACAGATACGCAGTATTTT.

This clonotype was counted only a few times. A junction end diverges from the germline sequence, so it may reflect a read error. V and J are TRBV24-1 and TRBJ2-2; D gene ambiguous. The CDR3 covers 12 residues. The germline CDR1 and CDR2 sequences are KGHDR and SFDVKD. The CDR3 DNA is TGTGCCACCAGTGTTGAAACCGAGGAGCTGTTTTTT. Its protein is CATSVETEELFF.

This clonotype appeared a single time. As DNA, the CDR3 is TGTGCCACCAGTGACCTCCTGCAGGCCTACAATGAGCAGTTCTTC. The encoded protein is CATSDLLQAYNEQFF. The V and J genes are TRBV24-1 and TRBJ2-1, with D unclear. The V gene's germline CDR1 is KGHDR and CDR2 SFDVKD. The V end lost 4 bases, the J end lost 2 bases, and 11 bases lay between the germline ends. The CDR3 contains 15 residues.

The V and J genes are TRBV4-2 and TRBJ2-7; TRBD1 is a possible D gene (8 bases). The CDR3 consists of 18 residues. Deletions cut 2 bases from V and 3 bases from J, with 23 bases between. Looked up from germline, CDR1 is LGHNA and CDR2 is YNFKEQ. The CDR3 is CASSQMGGPGQVFYEQYF. The DNA of the CDR3 is TGTGCCAGCAGCCAAATGGGGGGGCCGGGACAGGTATTCTACGAGCAGTACTTC.

This clonotype was counted ten times or more. The rearrangement joins TRBV12-3 or TRBV12-4 to TRBJ1-2, with D perhaps TRBD1 (6 bases). This CDR3 comprises 15 residues. V lost 5 bases and J lost 4, with 17 bases in between. This chain's CDR3 is CASSPARGGAYGYTF. CDR3 in DNA: TGTGCCAGCAGTCCAGCGCGGGGGGGGGCCTATGGCTACACCTTC.

In regard to this clonotype: One base separates it from a far larger clone, so it is likely a read error. V usage is TRBV15 and J usage is TRBJ2-1; TRBD1 is a possible D gene (6 bases). The V gene lost 10 bases and the J gene lost 10 bases, with 14 bases spanning the gap. This CDR3 has 11 amino acids. Germline CDR1 and CDR2: LNHNV and YYDKDF (reference sequence). The CDR3 DNA reads TGTGCCAGCCGACAGGCCTACGAGCAGTTCTTC. This gives the protein CASRQAYEQFF.

There are many counts of this clonotype. The V gene is TRBV11-3, the J gene TRBJ2-1, with no clear D. CDR1 SGHNT and CDR2 YENEEA come from the germline V gene. The CDR3 is 12 residues long. V was trimmed by 5 bases and J by 10 bases, leaving 12 bases between them. The CDR3 loop is CASSLTFGEQFF. CDR3 in DNA: TGTGCCAGCAGCCTCACGTTCGGGGAGCAGTTCTTC.

Turning to this clonotype: One junction end does not reproduce the germline sequence, and a read error may be involved. The chain has TRBV2 and TRBJ2-7; TRBD1 matches at 9 bases. CDR1 is SNHLY and CDR2 is FYNNEI in the germline V gene. The CDR3 has 15 amino acids. CDR3 DNA: TGCGCCAGCAGTGAATGGGGACAGGGTGGCGGCGAGCAGTACTTC. Protein: CASSEWGQGGGEQYF.

This clonotype was recorded at least ten times. This rearrangement joins TRBV15 to TRBJ2-1, with 9 bases fitting TRBD1. The ends lost 8 bases at V and 8 bases at J; junction bases unmatched: 10. The CDR3 consists of 14 residues. In germline, CDR1 is LNHNV, CDR2 YYDKDF (reference sequence). Here the CDR3 reads CATSPGQGKDEQFF. The CDR3 DNA reads as TGTGCCACCTCTCCGGGACAGGGTAAAGATGAGCAGTTCTTC. The full variable domain, completed using reference TRBV15 and TRBJ2-1, is DAMVIQNPRYQVTQFGKPVTLSCSQTLNHNVMYWYQQKSSQAPKLLFHYYDKDFNNEADTPDNFQSRRPNTSFCFLDIRSPGLGDTAMYLCATSPGQGKDEQFFGPGTRLTVL.

This clonotype has at least ten counts. The chain links TRBV12-3 or TRBV12-4 to TRBJ2-3; D is unresolved. V was shortened by 6 bases and J by 2 bases, with 6 bases between the two germline ends. The CDR3 has 12 amino acids. CDR3 sequence reads: CASRDLTDTQYF. The DNA of the CDR3 is TGTGCCAGCAGGGATCTCACAGATACGCAGTATTTT.

CDR3 region: CASSYVAQNTEAFF. The DNA of the CDR3 is TGTGCCAGCAGTTACGTGGCCCAGAACACTGAAGCTTTCTTT. The chain couples TRBV6-5 to TRBJ1-1; D call uncertain. The germline CDR1 and CDR2 sequences are MNHEY and SVGAGI. This CDR3 is 14 amino acids long. V lost 2 bases and J 1 base, leaving 8 bases between the germline ends.

This clonotype was seen a handful of times. The chain is built from TRBV18 and TRBJ2-7; 10 positions agree with TRBD2. Germline values: CDR1 KGHSH, CDR2 LQKENI. This CDR3 is built from 19 residues. Unmatched junction bases numbered 18, after V lost 2 bases and J lost 5 bases. Here the CDR3 reads CASSPRGVLAGVSPHEQYF. In DNA, the CDR3 is TGTGCCAGCTCACCAAGGGGTGTCCTAGCGGGAGTGTCCCCCCACGAGCAGTACTTC.

The table lists this clonotype with many counts. This chain links TRBV28 with TRBJ2-3; D is undetermined. V gave up 2 bases and J gave up 0 bases, with 15 bases separating them. From germline, CDR1 is MDHEN and CDR2 SYDVKM. The CDR3 sequence is 17 residues long. CDR3 residues: CASSLPPVAASTDTQYF. The CDR3 nucleotides read TGTGCCAGCAGTTTACCTCCGGTTGCGGCTAGCACAGATACGCAGTATTTT.

The sample holds a few counts of this clonotype. The CDR3, as DNA: TGTGCCAGCAGCTTGGGTCATTGGGGGGATCAGCCCCAGCATTTT. Residues: CASSLGHWGDQPQHF. V is TRBV5-5 and J is TRBJ1-5, with a tentative D call TRBD1 (5 bases). The CDR3 has 15 amino acids. Between the trimmed V and J ends, which lost 0 bases and 5 bases, there was a span of 12 bases. CDR1 is SGHKS, CDR2 YYEKEE, per germline (reference sequence).

This clonotype showed up many times. This CDR3 is CASSLDFAGETYNEQFF. CDR3 sequence (DNA): TGTGCCAGCAGCTTAGACTTTGCGGGAGAAACCTACAATGAGCAGTTCTTC. This chain links TRBV7-2 with TRBJ2-1; 7 bases are a match to TRBD2. CDR3 size: 17 residues. The germline CDR1 and CDR2 sequences are SGHTA and FQGNSA. V shed 1 base, J shed 2 bases, and the junction held 8 bases outside the gene matches.

This clonotype was detected many times. The V call is TRBV24-1, the J call TRBJ2-3; a possible D gene is TRBD2 (6 bases). The CDR3 totals 16 residues. V was pared by 9 bases and J by 0 bases, with 18 bases between. Germline-derived CDR1 and CDR2 are KGHDR and SFDVKD. CDR3 residues: CATHSGTRTSTDTQYF. The CDR3 DNA reads as TGTGCCACCCATAGCGGCACTAGAACTAGCACAGATACGCAGTATTTT.

This rearrangement joins TRBV27 to TRBJ2-2; tentatively, D is TRBD2 (5 bases). Germline V gene sequence: CDR1 MNHEY, CDR2 SMNVEV (reference sequence). CDR3 length: 18 amino acids. Trimming took off 6 bases at V and 0 bases at J, with 20 bases between the two ends. The CDR3 DNA sequence: TGTGCCAGCAGAGAGGGTACAGAGGGCTACACGAACACCGGGGAGCTGTTTTTT. Its protein product is CASREGTEGYTNTGELFF.

The J gene is TRBJ1-1, the V gene TRBV29-1, with D perhaps matching TRBD1 (6 bases). This CDR3 has 15 amino acids. The V end lost 6 bases, the J end lost 1 base, and 18 bases lay between the germline ends. Germline-derived CDR1 and CDR2 are SQVTM and ANQGSEA. CDR3 nucleotide sequence: TGCAGCGTACAAACTCGACAGGCAGGGAACACTGAAGCTTTCTTT. Translated: CSVQTRQAGNTEAFF. Using reference TRBV29-1 and TRBJ1-1 for the parts outside the CDR3, the full variable domain is SAVISQKPSRDICQRGTSLTIQCQVDSQVTMMFWYRQQPGQSLTLIATANQGSEATYESGFVIDKFPISRPNLTFSTLTVSNMSPEDSSIYLCSVQTRQAGNTEAFFGQGTRLTVV.

A few counts support this clonotype. The chain recombines TRBV4-1 with TRBJ2-7; either TRBD1 or TRBD2 may supply D (5 bases each). Per the germline V gene, CDR1 is MGHRA and CDR2 is YSYEKL. The CDR3 totals 13 residues. Trimming removed 3 bases at V and 4 bases at J, with 10 bases between. The CDR3 DNA reads as TGCGCCAGCAGCCATGTTGGGGGATACGAGCAGTACTTC. It codes for CASSHVGGYEQYF.

Note on this clonotype: This clone may be a read error of a much larger clone one base away. The V and J genes are TRBV7-3 and TRBJ2-5; 9 bases align to TRBD1. The germline CDR1 and CDR2 sequences are SGHTA and FQGTGA. There are 15 residues in the CDR3. CDR3 loop: CASSLMGQGGEAQYF. The DNA of the CDR3 is TGTGCCAGCAGCTTAATGGGACAGGGAGGAGAGGCCCAGTACTTC.